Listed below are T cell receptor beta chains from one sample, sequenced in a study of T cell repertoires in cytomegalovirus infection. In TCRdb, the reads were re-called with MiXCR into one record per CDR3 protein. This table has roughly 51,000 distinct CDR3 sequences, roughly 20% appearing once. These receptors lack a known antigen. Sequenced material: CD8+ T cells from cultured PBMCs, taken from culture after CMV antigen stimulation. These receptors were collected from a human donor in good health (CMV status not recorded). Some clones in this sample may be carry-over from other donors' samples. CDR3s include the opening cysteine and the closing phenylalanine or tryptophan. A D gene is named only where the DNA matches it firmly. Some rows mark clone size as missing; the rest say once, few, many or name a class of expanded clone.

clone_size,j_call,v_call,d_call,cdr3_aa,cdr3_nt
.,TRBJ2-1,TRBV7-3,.,CASSQDPLSYNEQFF,TGTGCCAGCAGCCAGGACCCCTTATCCTACAATGAGCAGTTCTTC
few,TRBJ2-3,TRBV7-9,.,CASSLAVSLTDTQYF,TGTGCCAGCAGCTTAGCAGTCTCTCTCACAGATACGCAGTATTTT
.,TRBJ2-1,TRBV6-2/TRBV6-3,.,CASSYSGLHNEQFF,TGTGCCAGCAGTTACTCGGGTCTACACAATGAGCAGTTCTTC
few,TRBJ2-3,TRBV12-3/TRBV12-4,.,CASSPEGADTQYF,TGTGCCAGCAGTCCAGAGGGGGCAGATACGCAGTATTTT
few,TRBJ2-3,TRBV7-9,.,CASSFAVSKDTQYF,TGTGCCAGCAGCTTCGCGGTCTCCAAAGATACGCAGTATTTT
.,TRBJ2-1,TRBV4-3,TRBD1,CASSRDRHNNEQFF,TGCGCCAGCAGCCGGGACAGACACAACAATGAGCAGTTCTTC
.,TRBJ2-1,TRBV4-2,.,CASSQPTRNDEQFF,TGTGCCAGCAGCCAACCCACTAGAAACGATGAGCAGTTCTTC
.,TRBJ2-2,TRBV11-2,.,CASSFGGTGNTGELFF,TGTGCCAGCAGCTTCGGGGGGACAGGGAACACCGGGGAGCTGTTTTTT
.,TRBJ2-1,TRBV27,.,CASSPGTAWSEQFF,TGTGCCAGCAGTCCTGGGACTGCCTGGAGTGAGCAGTTCTTC
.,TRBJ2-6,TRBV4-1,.,CASSQEFGSGANVLTF,TGCGCCAGCAGCCAAGAGTTTGGGTCTGGGGCCAACGTCCTGACTTTC
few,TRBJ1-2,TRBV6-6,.,CASTGIHGYTF,TGTGCCAGTACAGGGATCCATGGCTACACCTTC
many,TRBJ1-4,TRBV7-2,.,CASSLNNGRGNEKLFF,TGTGCCAGCAGCTTAAATAATGGGAGGGGGAATGAAAAACTGTTTTTT
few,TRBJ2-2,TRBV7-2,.,CASSVLRGYRTGELFF,TGTGCCAGCAGCGTTTTGCGGGGCTATCGCACCGGGGAGCTGTTTTTT
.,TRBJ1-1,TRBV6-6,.,CASSYAGRMNTEAFF,TGTGCCAGCAGTTACGCTGGCAGAATGAACACTGAAGCTTTCTTT
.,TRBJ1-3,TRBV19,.,CATEERGPSSGNTIYF,TGTGCCACCGAGGAACGGGGACCGAGCTCTGGAAACACCATATATTTT
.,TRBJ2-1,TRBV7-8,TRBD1,CASSPGQEFYNEQFF,TGTGCCAGCAGCCCCGGACAGGAATTTTACAATGAGCAGTTCTTC
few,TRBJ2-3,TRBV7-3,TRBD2,CASSSLAGLSDTQYF,TGTGCCAGCAGCTCTTTAGCGGGGTTATCAGATACGCAGTATTTT
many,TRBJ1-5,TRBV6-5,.,CASSYGGRQPQHF,TGTGCCAGCAGTTACGGGGGGAGGCAGCCCCAGCATTTT
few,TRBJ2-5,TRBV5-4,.,CASSPEGETQYF,TGTGCCAGCAGCCCTGAGGGAGAGACCCAGTACTTC
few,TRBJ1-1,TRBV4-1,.,CASSLKAHTLIGDTEAFF,TGCGCCAGCAGCCTTAAAGCTCACACCTTAATTGGGGACACTGAAGCTTTCTTT
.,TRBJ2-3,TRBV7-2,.,CASSLPATGPTDTQYF,TGTGCCAGCAGCTTACCTGCGACAGGCCCCACAGATACGCAGTATTTT
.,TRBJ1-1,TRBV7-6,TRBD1,CTSSQSGQRNTEAFF,TGTACCAGCAGCCAGTCGGGACAGAGGAACACTGAAGCTTTCTTT
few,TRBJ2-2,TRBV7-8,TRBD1,CASSQDRATGELFF,TGTGCCAGCAGTCAAGACAGGGCCACCGGGGAGCTGTTTTTT
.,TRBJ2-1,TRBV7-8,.,CASRKKGGREPYNEQFF,TGTGCCAGCAGGAAGAAAGGGGGGCGAGAACCCTACAATGAGCAGTTCTTC
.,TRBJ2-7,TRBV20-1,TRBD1,CSATGSASYEQYF,TGCAGTGCGACAGGGTCTGCTTCCTACGAGCAGTACTTC
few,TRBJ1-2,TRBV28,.,CASSLTPKGYGYTF,TGTGCCAGCAGTTTGACTCCTAAGGGCTATGGCTACACCTTC
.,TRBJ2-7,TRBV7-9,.,CASSPRGGIGYEQYF,TGTGCCAGCAGCCCTCGAGGAGGGATCGGCTACGAGCAGTACTTC
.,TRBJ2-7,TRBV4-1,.,CASSQLGSDEQYF,TGCGCCAGCAGCCAATTGGGGTCGGACGAGCAGTACTTC
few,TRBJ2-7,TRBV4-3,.,CASSPTQGSHPLEQYF,TGCGCCAGCAGCCCCACTCAGGGGTCTCATCCCCTCGAGCAGTACTTC
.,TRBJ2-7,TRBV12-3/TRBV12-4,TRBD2,CASSLTGLASSEQYF,TGTGCCAGCAGTTTAACGGGACTAGCCTCCTCCGAGCAGTACTTC
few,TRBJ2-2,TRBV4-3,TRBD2,CASSQETPAGGTGELFF,TGCGCCAGCAGCCAAGAGACCCCAGCGGGAGGGACCGGGGAGCTGTTTTTT